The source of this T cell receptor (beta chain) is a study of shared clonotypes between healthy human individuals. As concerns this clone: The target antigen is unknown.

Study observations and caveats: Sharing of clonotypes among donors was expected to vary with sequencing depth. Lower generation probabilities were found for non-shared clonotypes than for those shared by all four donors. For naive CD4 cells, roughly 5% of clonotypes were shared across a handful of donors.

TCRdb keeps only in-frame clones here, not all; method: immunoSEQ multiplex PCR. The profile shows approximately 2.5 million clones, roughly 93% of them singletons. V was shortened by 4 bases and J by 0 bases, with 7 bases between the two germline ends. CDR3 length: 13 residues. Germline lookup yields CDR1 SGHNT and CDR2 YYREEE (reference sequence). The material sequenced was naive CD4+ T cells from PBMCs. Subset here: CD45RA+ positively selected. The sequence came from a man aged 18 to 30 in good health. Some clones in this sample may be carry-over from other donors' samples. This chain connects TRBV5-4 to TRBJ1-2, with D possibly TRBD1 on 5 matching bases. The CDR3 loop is CASSEQANYGYTF. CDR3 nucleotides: TGTGCCAGCAGCGAACAGGCTAACTATGGCTACACCTTC.